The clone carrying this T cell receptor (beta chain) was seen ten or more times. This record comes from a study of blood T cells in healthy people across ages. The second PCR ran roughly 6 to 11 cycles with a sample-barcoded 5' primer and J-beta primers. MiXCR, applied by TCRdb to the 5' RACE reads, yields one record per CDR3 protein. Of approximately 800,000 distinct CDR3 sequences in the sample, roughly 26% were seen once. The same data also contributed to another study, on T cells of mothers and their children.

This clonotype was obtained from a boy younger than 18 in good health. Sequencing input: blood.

The CDR3 DNA follows: TGTGCCAGCAGCCAAACGGGAGCGGAGCCCTACGAGCAGTACTTC. It codes for CASSQTGAEPYEQYF. The chain carries TRBV4-2 and TRBJ2-7, with D perhaps TRBD2 (6 bases). The CDR3 is 15 residues long. V was shortened by 2 bases and J by 2 bases, with 13 bases between the two germline ends. The germline V gene encodes CDR1 LGHNA and CDR2 YNFKEQ.